What follows are 19 T cell receptor beta chains derived from one specimen sequenced in a study of read filtering for tumor transcriptome and immune sequencing. From 300 to 400 ng of RNA, a library with molecular barcoded alpha/delta and beta/gamma adaptors was made. TCRdb independently ran MiXCR on the reads; one entry per CDR3 protein. Of around 48,000 distinct CDR3 sequences detected, roughly 19% appear once; the ten largest clones hold roughly 15%. Sequencing used a population of CD138-negative cells sorted from bone marrow. These receptors originate from a donor at least 40 years old with multiple myeloma.

On this clonotype: A much larger clone differs from this one at a single base, so this may be a read error. V and J are TRBV5-1 and TRBJ1-1, with no clear D. The CDR3 runs 14 residues. Looked up from germline, CDR1 is SGHRS and CDR2 is YFSETQ. CDR3 in amino acids: CAGSFLDQNTEAFF. The CDR3, as DNA: TGCGCCGGCAGCTTTCTCGACCAGAACACTGAAGCTTTCTTT.

The chain combines TRBV5-1 with TRBJ1-3; no clear D. V dropped 5 bases and J dropped 2 bases, with 2 bases sitting between them. The CDR3 runs 11 residues. Germline CDR1 is SGHRS and CDR2 is YFSETQ. CDR3 DNA sequence: TGCGCCAGCAGTCCTGGAAACACCATATATTTT. Protein sequence: CASSPGNTIYF.

This clonotype was recorded at least ten times. This may be a read error: a much more frequent sequence differs by one nucleotide. Given the absence of the conserved phenylalanine or tryptophan at the CDR3 end, a read error is likely. The chain joins TRBV5-1 to TRBJ2-1, with D unclear. The germline V gene has CDR1 SGHRS and CDR2 YFSETQ. V lost 0 bases, J lost 9 bases, and 4 bases lay in between. The CDR3 is 11 residues long. CDR3 sequence reads: CASSLDLEQFS. The CDR3 nucleotides are TGCGCCAGCAGCTTGGACCTTGAGCAGTTCTCC.

CDR3 residues: CASSQGIAIYNEQFF. The DNA of the CDR3 is TGTGCCAGCAGCCAAGGCATAGCAATTTACAATGAGCAGTTCTTC. The V and J genes are TRBV4-2 and TRBJ2-1; no reliable D call. From germline, CDR1 is LGHNA and CDR2 YNFKEQ. Trimming pared 1 base from V and 4 bases from J, leaving 11 bases between. The length of the CDR3 is 15 residues.

This clonotype was observed many times. This chain joins TRBV25-1 and TRBJ1-1, with a tentative D call TRBD1 (5 bases). Germline-derived CDR1 and CDR2 are MGHDK and SYGVNS. The V and J ends lost 2 bases and 5 bases respectively, with 15 bases between them. This CDR3 spans 15 amino acids. CDR3 sequence (DNA): TGTGCCAGCAGTGAACGGGGACGGATGGGTACTGAAGCTTTCTTT. Its protein is CASSERGRMGTEAFF.

This clonotype was found many times. The chain combines TRBV7-3 with TRBJ2-3; tentative D call: TRBD2 (5 bases). Deletions cut 5 bases from V and 3 bases from J, with 12 bases between. CDR1 SGHTA and CDR2 FQGTGA come from the germline V gene. This CDR3 comprises 14 residues. CDR3 DNA: TGTGCCAGCAGCCCCCTCCGGGGAACAGATACGCAGTATTTT. This translates into CASSPLRGTDTQYF.

This clonotype was seen ten or more times. V and J are TRBV29-1 and TRBJ2-2; either TRBD1 or TRBD2 may fit D (5 bases each). The CDR3 extends over 15 amino acids. With 7 bases removed from V and 2 bases from J, the gap between germline ends came to 17 bases. The V gene's germline CDR1 is SQVTM and CDR2 ANQGSEA. CDR3 nucleotides: TGCAGCGCAACCCCCGGGACGTACAACACCGGGGAGCTGTTTTTT. It yields the protein CSATPGTYNTGELFF.

Of note for this clonotype: This is likely an artifact of a read error, given a far larger clone one base away. The V call is TRBV20-1, the J call TRBJ1-6; 7 bases map to TRBD1. This CDR3 has 16 amino acids. Per germline, CDR1 DFQATT and CDR2 SNEGSKA (reference sequence). CDR3 protein: CSALAGQNRTPTEAIF. Here the CDR3 DNA reads TGCAGTGCCCTGGCGGGACAGAACCGAACTCCCACTGAAGCTATCTTT.

This clonotype has ten or more counts. Compared with germline, one end of the junction differs, possibly owing to a read error. The chain uses TRBV7-7 and TRBJ2-5, with TRBD2 matching over 14 bases. Germline V gives CDR1 SSHAT, CDR2 FNYEAQ (reference sequence). The CDR3 extends over 16 amino acids. The CDR3 is CASSPTTSGRAETQYF. The CDR3 DNA follows: TGTGCTAGCAGCCCAACGACTAGCGGGAGGGCGGAGACCCAGTACTTC.

Of note for this clonotype: Sequence at one end of the junction differs from germline and may be a read error. This chain uses TRBV7-9 with TRBJ2-7; 10 nucleotides match TRBD1. CDR1 is SEHNR, CDR2 FQNEAQ, per germline (reference sequence). This CDR3 contains 15 residues. DNA of the CDR3: TGTGCCAGCAGCTCCCCGACAGGGGGCTTATACGAGCAGCACTTC. Amino acids: CASSSPTGGLYEQHF. Based on the CDR3 plus reference TRBV7-9 and TRBJ2-7, the full variable domain is DTGVSQNPRHKITKRGQNVTFRCDPISEHNRLYWYRQTLGQGPEFLTYFQNEAQLEKSRLLSDRFSAERPKGSFSTLEIQRTEQGDSAMYLCASSSPTGGLYEQHFGPGTRLTVT.

This clonotype was recorded a few times. The rearrangement joins TRBV5-1 to TRBJ2-3; the D call may be TRBD1 or TRBD2 (5 bases each). This CDR3 region has 14 residues. V was pared by 5 bases and J by 6 bases, with 16 bases between. The germline V gene encodes CDR1 SGHRS and CDR2 YFSETQ. Here the CDR3 reads CASRQGDLYDTQYF. The CDR3 DNA reads as TGCGCCAGCAGACAAGGGGACCTATACGATACGCAGTATTTT.

At least ten counts were recorded for this clonotype. The chain uses TRBV29-1 and TRBJ2-3, with TRBD1 identical over 8 bases. Germline V gives CDR1 SQVTM, CDR2 ANQGSEA. The CDR3 is 16 amino acids. Trimming cost V 0 bases and J 0 bases; bases outside gene matches: 5. For the CDR3, the DNA is TGCAGCGTTGAAGATAGAACAGGGGGAAGCACAGATACGCAGTATTTT. It is translated as CSVEDRTGGSTDTQYF.

On this clonotype: A much larger clone sits a single nucleotide away, making a read error possible. The chain combines TRBV7-2 with TRBJ2-7; D remains ambiguous. The CDR3 runs to 14 residues. The V gene's germline CDR1 is SGHTA and CDR2 FQGNSA. This CDR3 reads CASSFFQVEYEQSF. The DNA for the CDR3 is TGTGCCAGCAGCTTTTTCCAAGTGGAGTACGAGCAGTCCTTC. The variable domain in full, completed from reference TRBV7-2 and TRBJ2-7, reads GAGVSQSPSNKVTEKGKDVELRCDPISGHTALYWYRQSLGQGLEFLIYFQGNSAPDKSGLPSDRFSAERTGGSVSTLTIQRTQQEDSAVYLCASSFFQVEYEQSFGPGTRLTVT.

Details on this clonotype: A much larger clone differs by one base, so this may be a read error. The conserved final phenylalanine or tryptophan is absent from the CDR3, which likely points to a read error. J is TRBJ2-1 and V is TRBV7-2; D gene ambiguous. The length of the CDR3 is 11 residues. In germline, CDR1 is SGHTA, CDR2 FQGNSA. The DNA for the CDR3 is TGTGCCAACAGCTCCCTATCTAAGCAGTTCCTC. It encodes CANSSLSKQFL.

By share, this clonotype counts as medium-sized. The chain employs TRBV19 and TRBJ2-7; TRBD1 agrees at 8 bases. The length of the CDR3 is 15 residues. Losses at the gene ends were 3 bases for V and 3 bases for J; bases not matched to a gene: 7. The germline V gene has CDR1 LNHDA and CDR2 SQIVND (reference sequence). This chain's CDR3 is CASSIVFGTGYEQYF. The DNA for the CDR3 is TGTGCCAGTAGTATCGTTTTCGGGACAGGCTACGAGCAGTACTTC.

This clonotype was counted ten times or more. The V call is TRBV7-9, the J call TRBJ2-2; the D is unclear. V shed 6 bases and J shed 6 bases, with 17 bases lying between them. CDR1 SEHNR and CDR2 FQNEAQ come from the germline V gene (reference sequence). The CDR3 runs to 15 residues. CDR3 coding DNA: TGTGCCAGCAGGCCTGGACGCTTCCGGGCCGGGGAGCTGTTTTTT. Translation gives CASRPGRFRAGELFF.

V usage is TRBV7-2 and J usage is TRBJ2-3; 13 bases fit TRBD2. Unmatched junction bases numbered 2, after V lost 3 bases and J lost 5 bases. This CDR3 region has 15 residues. CDR1 and CDR2 (germline): SGHTA, FQGNSA. The CDR3 loop is CASSFRTSGRDTQYF. The CDR3 DNA is TGTGCCAGCAGCTTCCGGACTAGCGGGAGAGATACGCAGTATTTT.

In regard to this clonotype: An end of the junction differs from the germline gene, which may be a read error. This chain joins TRBV19 and TRBJ2-2; D is possibly TRBD1 or TRBD2 (5 bases each). The CDR3 is made up of 16 amino acids. CDR1 is LNHDA and CDR2 is SQIVND in the germline V gene (reference sequence). The CDR3 spells CANSAKRGYSTGELFF. DNA of the CDR3: TGTGCCAATAGTGCTAAAAGGGGTTATAGCACCGGGGAGCTGTTCTTT.

Worth noting for this clonotype: A read error may be the cause here, since a much bigger clone is one base away. The rearrangement links TRBV29-1 to TRBJ2-3; the match to TRBD1 covers 12 bases. The CDR3 is 15 residues long. Germline loops: CDR1 SQVTM, CDR2 ANQGSEA. The DNA of the CDR3 is TGCAGCGTTGAAGAGGGACAGGGGGCATCAGATATGCAGTATTTT. This encodes CSVEEGQGASDMQYF.